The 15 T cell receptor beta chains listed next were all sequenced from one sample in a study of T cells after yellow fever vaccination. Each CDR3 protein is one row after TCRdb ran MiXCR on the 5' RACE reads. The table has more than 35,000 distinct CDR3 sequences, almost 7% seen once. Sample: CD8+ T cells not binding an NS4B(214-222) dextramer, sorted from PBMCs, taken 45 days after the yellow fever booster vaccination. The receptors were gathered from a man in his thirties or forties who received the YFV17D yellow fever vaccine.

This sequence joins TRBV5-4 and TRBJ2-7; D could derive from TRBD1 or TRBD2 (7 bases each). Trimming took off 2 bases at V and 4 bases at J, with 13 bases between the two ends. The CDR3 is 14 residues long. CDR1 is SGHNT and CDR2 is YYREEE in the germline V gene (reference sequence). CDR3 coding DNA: TGTGCCAGCAGCTTCGGGCAGGGGGGGTACGAGCAGTACTTC. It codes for CASSFGQGGYEQYF. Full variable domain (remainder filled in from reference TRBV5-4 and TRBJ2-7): ETGVTQSPTHLIKTRGQQVTLRCSSQSGHNTVSWYQQALGQGPQFIFQYYREEENGRGNFPPRFSGLQFPNYSSELNVNALELDDSALYLCASSFGQGGYEQYFGPGTRLTVT.

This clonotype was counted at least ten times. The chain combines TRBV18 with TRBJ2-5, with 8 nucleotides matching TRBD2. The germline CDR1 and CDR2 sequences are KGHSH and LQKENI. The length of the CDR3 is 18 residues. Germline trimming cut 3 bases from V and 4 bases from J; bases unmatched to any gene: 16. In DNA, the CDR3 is TGTGCCAGCTCACCCTCCTGGGCGGGAGGAGCTGTAGGAGAGACCCAGTACTTC. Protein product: CASSPSWAGGAVGETQYF.

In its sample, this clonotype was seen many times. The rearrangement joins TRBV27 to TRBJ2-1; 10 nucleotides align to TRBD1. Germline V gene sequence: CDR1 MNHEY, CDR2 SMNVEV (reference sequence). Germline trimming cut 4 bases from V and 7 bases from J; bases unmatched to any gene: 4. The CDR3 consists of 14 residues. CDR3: CASSWDRGINEQFF. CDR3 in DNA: TGTGCCAGCAGTTGGGACAGGGGTATTAATGAGCAGTTCTTC.

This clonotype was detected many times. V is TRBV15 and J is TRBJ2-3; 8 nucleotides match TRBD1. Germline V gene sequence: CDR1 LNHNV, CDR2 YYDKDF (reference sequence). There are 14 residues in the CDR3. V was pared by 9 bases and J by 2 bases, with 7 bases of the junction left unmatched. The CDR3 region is CATKTGDFTDTQYF. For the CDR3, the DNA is TGTGCCACGAAGACAGGGGATTTCACAGATACGCAGTATTTT.

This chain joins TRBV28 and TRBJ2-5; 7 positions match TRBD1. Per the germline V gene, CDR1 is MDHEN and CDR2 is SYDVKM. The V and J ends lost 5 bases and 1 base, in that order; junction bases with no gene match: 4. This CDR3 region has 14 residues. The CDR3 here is CASSDRQGQETQYF. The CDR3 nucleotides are TGTGCCAGCAGTGATAGACAGGGCCAAGAGACCCAGTACTTC.

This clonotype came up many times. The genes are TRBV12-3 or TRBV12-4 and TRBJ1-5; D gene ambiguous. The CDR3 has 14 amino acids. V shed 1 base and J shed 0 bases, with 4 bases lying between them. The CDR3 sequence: CASSLEDSNQPQHF. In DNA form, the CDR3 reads TGTGCCAGCAGTTTAGAGGATAGCAATCAGCCCCAGCATTTT.

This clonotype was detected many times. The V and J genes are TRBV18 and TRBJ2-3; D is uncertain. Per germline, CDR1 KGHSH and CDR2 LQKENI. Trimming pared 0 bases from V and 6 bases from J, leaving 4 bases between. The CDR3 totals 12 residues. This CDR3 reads CASSPPGDTQYF. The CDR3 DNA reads TGTGCCAGCTCACCACCGGGCGATACGCAGTATTTT.

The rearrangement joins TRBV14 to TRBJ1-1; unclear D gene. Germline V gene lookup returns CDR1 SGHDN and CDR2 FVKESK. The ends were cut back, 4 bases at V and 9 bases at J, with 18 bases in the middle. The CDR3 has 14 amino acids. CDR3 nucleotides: TGTGCCAGCAGCCCGTTACCTGTCACGCCCAAAGCTTTCTTT. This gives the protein CASSPLPVTPKAFF.

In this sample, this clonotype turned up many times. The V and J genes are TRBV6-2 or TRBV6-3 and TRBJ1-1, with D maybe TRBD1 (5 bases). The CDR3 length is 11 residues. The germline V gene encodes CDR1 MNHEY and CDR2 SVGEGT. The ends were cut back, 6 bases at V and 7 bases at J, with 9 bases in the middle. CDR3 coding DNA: TGTGCCAGCAGCCACGGGGGTGAAGCTTTCTTT. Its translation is CASSHGGEAFF.

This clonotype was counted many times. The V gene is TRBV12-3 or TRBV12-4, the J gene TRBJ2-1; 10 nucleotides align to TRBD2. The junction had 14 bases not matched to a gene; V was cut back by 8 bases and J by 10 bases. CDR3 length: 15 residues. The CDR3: CASQWTSGWGGEQFF. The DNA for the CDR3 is TGTGCCAGCCAGTGGACTAGCGGATGGGGAGGGGAGCAGTTCTTC.

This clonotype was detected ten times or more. CDR3 in amino acids: CASSYSSYNEQFF. CDR3 DNA: TGTGCCAGTAGCTATAGCTCCTACAATGAGCAGTTCTTC. V and J are TRBV19 and TRBJ2-1; D is undetermined. Germline assignment: CDR1 LNHDA and CDR2 SQIVND (reference sequence). V was clipped by 6 bases and J by 0 bases, with 6 bases between them. The CDR3 runs 13 residues. The full variable domain, completed using reference TRBV19 and TRBJ2-1, is DGGITQSPKYLFRKEGQNVTLSCEQNLNHDAMYWYRQDPGQGLRLIYYSQIVNDFQKGDIAEGYSVSREKKESFPLTVTSAQKNPTAFYLCASSYSSYNEQFFGPGTRLTVL.

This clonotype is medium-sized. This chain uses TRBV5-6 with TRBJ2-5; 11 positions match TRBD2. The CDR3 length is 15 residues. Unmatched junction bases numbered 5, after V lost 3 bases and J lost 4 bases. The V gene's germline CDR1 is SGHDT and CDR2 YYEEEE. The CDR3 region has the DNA TGTGCCAGCAGCTCACTAGCGGGAGAGGTAGAGACCCAGTACTTC. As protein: CASSSLAGEVETQYF.

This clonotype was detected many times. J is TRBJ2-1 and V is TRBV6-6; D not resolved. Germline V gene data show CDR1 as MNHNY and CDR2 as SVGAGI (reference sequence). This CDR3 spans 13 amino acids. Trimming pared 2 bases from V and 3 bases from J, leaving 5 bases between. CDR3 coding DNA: TGTGCCAGCAGTTACGACGACTACAATGAGCAGTTCTTC. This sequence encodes CASSYDDYNEQFF.

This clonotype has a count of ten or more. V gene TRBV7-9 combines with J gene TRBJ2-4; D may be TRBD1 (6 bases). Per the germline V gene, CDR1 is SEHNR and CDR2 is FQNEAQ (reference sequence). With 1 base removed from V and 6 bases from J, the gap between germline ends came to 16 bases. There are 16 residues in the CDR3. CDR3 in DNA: TGTGCCAGCAGCTTAGATGGCTGGGGGCGATTAAACATTCAGTACTTC. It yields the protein CASSLDGWGRLNIQYF.

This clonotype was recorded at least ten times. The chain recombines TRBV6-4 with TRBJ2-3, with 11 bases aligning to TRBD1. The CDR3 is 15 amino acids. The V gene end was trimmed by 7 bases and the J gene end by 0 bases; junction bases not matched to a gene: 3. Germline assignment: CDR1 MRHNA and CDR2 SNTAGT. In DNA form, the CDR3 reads TGTGCCAGCACTCGGGACAGGGGGAGCACAGATACGCAGTATTTT. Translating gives CASTRDRGSTDTQYF.